A selection of T cell receptor beta chains follows, all from one sample in a study of breast tumors, draining lymph nodes, adjacent tissues. One entry per CDR3 protein, called by TCRdb with MiXCR from the multiplex PCR reads. The repertoire includes tens of thousands of distinct CDR3 sequences, approximately 64% of them detected once, and 15% to 20% sits in the top ten. Sequenced material: tumor-adjacent breast tissue. The receptors shown here come from a female donor with breast cancer. Some clones in this sample may be carry-over from other donors' samples. Both conserved end residues are part of each CDR3. The D gene is left open where the match is weak. The size field is filled for only some rows; it gives once, few, many or a size class.

J: TRBJ2-3
length: 15
size: .
V: TRBV7-9
D: .
DNA: TGTGCCAGCAGCTCAAGTAGCGGATATGCTGATACGCAGTATTTT
CDR3: CASSSSSGYADTQYF

J: TRBJ2-3
length: 15
size: many
V: TRBV11-3
D: TRBD2
DNA: TGTGCCAGCAGCTTAGCTAGCGGAGGCACAGATACGCAGTATTTT
CDR3: CASSLASGGTDTQYF

J: TRBJ1-2
length: 13
size: once
V: TRBV20-1
D: TRBD1
DNA: TGCAGTGCCACCGGGACAGGGGAGTATGGCTACACCTTC
CDR3: CSATGTGEYGYTF

J: TRBJ2-7
length: 16
size: .
V: TRBV12-3/TRBV12-4
D: .
DNA: TGTGCCAGCAGTTCAAAACAGTCTTTCCTCCCCTACGAGCAGTACTTC
CDR3: CASSSKQSFLPYEQYF

J: TRBJ1-2
length: 14
size: .
V: TRBV20-1
D: TRBD1
DNA: TGCAGTGCTAGAGACGGGACAGGGAACCATGGCTACACCTTC
CDR3: CSARDGTGNHGYTF

J: TRBJ1-6
length: 15
size: .
V: TRBV7-8
D: .
DNA: TGTGCCAGCAGCTCGACTTTAAGGGAAAATTCACCCCTCCACTTT
CDR3: CASSSTLRENSPLHF

J: TRBJ1-5
length: 17
size: .
V: TRBV20-1
D: TRBD1
DNA: TGCAGTGCGCGAGAACGGCGTCCGGGACAGGGACTTCAGCCCCAGCATTTT
CDR3: CSARERRPGQGLQPQHF

J: TRBJ2-1
length: 13
size: .
V: TRBV19
D: .
DNA: TGTGCCAGTAGTATTTGGGGGGCTGGTGAGCAGTTCTTC
CDR3: CASSIWGAGEQFF

J: TRBJ1-1
length: 13
size: many
V: TRBV4-3
D: .
DNA: TGCGCCAGCAGCCAAGATTGGTCCTCGGAAGCTTTCTTT
CDR3: CASSQDWSSEAFF

J: TRBJ2-2
length: 12
size: .
V: TRBV20-1
D: .
DNA: TGCAGCGCCAAGGGGGACACCGGGGAGCTGTTTTTT
CDR3: CSAKGDTGELFF

J: TRBJ1-1
length: 12
size: many
V: TRBV3-1
D: .
DNA: TGTGCCAGCAGCCAAGGGTCGGTTTCAGCTTTCTTT
CDR3: CASSQGSVSAFF

J: TRBJ2-7
length: 14
size: .
V: TRBV20-1
D: TRBD2
DNA: TGCAGTCGGACTAGCGGGAGCAGCACCTACGAGCAGTACTTC
CDR3: CSRTSGSSTYEQYF

J: TRBJ2-2
length: 15
size: .
V: TRBV20-1
D: .
DNA: TGCAGTGCTACTTACGACATCACGAACACCGGGGAGCTGTTTTTT
CDR3: CSATYDITNTGELFF

J: TRBJ2-5
length: 18
size: .
V: TRBV4-1
D: TRBD1
DNA: TGCGCCAGCAGCCAAGTAGCATACGGGACAGGCCAGGAGGAGACCCAGTACTTC
CDR3: CASSQVAYGTGQEETQYF

J: TRBJ1-3
length: 18
size: .
V: TRBV10-3
D: TRBD1
DNA: TGTGCCATCATGGGACAGGGCGGAAAGGGCTACTCTGGAAACACCATATATTTT
CDR3: CAIMGQGGKGYSGNTIYF

J: TRBJ2-1
length: 15
size: medium-sized
V: TRBV7-8
D: .
DNA: TGTGCCAGCAGCGGCGGGCTATCCGGCTTGTGGGAGCAGTTCTTC
CDR3: CASSGGLSGLWEQFF

J: TRBJ2-1
length: 14
size: many
V: TRBV12-3/TRBV12-4
D: .
DNA: TGTGCCAGCAGGGAGAGAGCTTCCTACAATGAGCAGTTCTTC
CDR3: CASRERASYNEQFF

J: TRBJ1-2
length: 16
size: .
V: TRBV7-9
D: TRBD1
DNA: TGTGCCAGCAGTCCCGGGACAGGGGGCGCGTTAAAGGGCTACACCTTC
CDR3: CASSPGTGGALKGYTF

J: TRBJ1-2
length: 13
size: .
V: TRBV5-5
D: TRBD1
DNA: TGTGCCAGCAGCTATTGGGACAGCCTAGGCTACACCTTC
CDR3: CASSYWDSLGYTF

J: TRBJ2-7
length: 17
size: many
V: TRBV28
D: .
DNA: TGTGCCAGCAGTTCCATCCACATCGGACGTGTTTCCTACGAGCAGTACTTC
CDR3: CASSSIHIGRVSYEQYF

J: TRBJ2-7
length: 13
size: .
V: TRBV5-4
D: .
DNA: TGTGCCAGCAGCCCTCCAAGGTCCTACGAGCAGTACTTC
CDR3: CASSPPRSYEQYF

J: TRBJ1-2
length: 14
size: .
V: TRBV20-1
D: .
DNA: TGCAGTGCCCGCAGCCCATCAGGGGATCGTGGCTACACCTTC
CDR3: CSARSPSGDRGYTF

J: TRBJ1-5
length: 15
size: many
V: TRBV6-6
D: TRBD1
DNA: TGTGCCAGCAGATCCCTTCGACAGGGTGATCAGCCCCAGCATTTT
CDR3: CASRSLRQGDQPQHF

J: TRBJ1-5
length: 14
size: .
V: TRBV7-3
D: .
DNA: TGTGCCAGCAGCTTGGGGGAGGGCTGGCAGCCCCAGCATTTT
CDR3: CASSLGEGWQPQHF

J: TRBJ1-1
length: 13
size: many
V: TRBV2
D: .
DNA: TGTGCCAGCAGTCGCGACGTAAACACTGAAGCTTTCTTT
CDR3: CASSRDVNTEAFF

J: TRBJ1-2
length: 15
size: .
V: TRBV12-3/TRBV12-4
D: .
DNA: TGTGCCAGCACCAAGCTGGACAGCGCTAACTATGGCTACACCTTC
CDR3: CASTKLDSANYGYTF

J: TRBJ2-1
length: 12
size: .
V: TRBV10-3
D: .
DNA: TGTGCCGCCTTTAGCGGCTACAATGAGCAGTTCTTC
CDR3: CAAFSGYNEQFF